This TCR beta chain comes out of a study of cytomegalovirus exposure and HLA in healthy donors (dated by TCRdb to 2015 to 2018). A note on the overall study: An earlier analysis of approximately 640 of the donors reported approximately 270 Gb of sequence data and 120 million or so unique TCR beta sequences from 150 million to 200 million T cells. The study aimed to test whether signatures of past pathogen exposure could be identified by cataloging public T cell receptors. Donor age, sex, ethnicity and CMV serostatus were collected together with the repertoire data. In a later genetic analysis, genome-wide SNP genotypes for about 65% of the roughly 700 donors were used, and that subset was treated as a discovery cohort. HLA typing covered class I and class II loci at four-digit resolution. To predict cytomegalovirus infection status, the study combined high-throughput TCR immunosequencing, statistical association of individual TCRs with disease status, and machine learning. A later analysis re-analyzed previously published TCR beta repertoires from roughly 690 donors and added high-resolution HLA genotyping to study TCR occurrence patterns. Among roughly 400 genotyped donors of the cohort, an average of about 240,000 unique TCR beta nucleotide sequences were sequenced per donor, around 20% of them non-productive. All discovery cohort repertoires had been generated using a single sequencing platform. In addition to the first cohort of approximately 650 subjects, a separate validation cohort of 120 different subjects was used. Among the roughly 390 genotyped donors, approximately 81% belonged to the genetic ancestry cluster associated with self-reported Caucasian donors. The T cell repertoires of 666 subjects were profiled by immunosequencing and related to cytomegalovirus serostatus. An early release that covered more than 550 HLA-typed donors contained about 290 gigabases of sequencing data and 65 million to 100 million unique TCR sequences. Four to six DR-DQ haplotypes were handled as single units for association and clustering, since linkage in the cohort was strong. Rather than drawing on any new phenotypic data, the later analysis identified candidate immune exposures from TCR beta sequences and the way those sequences occurred across donors. An earlier analysis of around 540 of the donors applied high-throughput TCR beta sequencing to assess whether each TCR beta V gene segment acted as functional or pseudogenic. Typing coverage varied by locus: about 620-630 donors for A, B, C, DRB1 and DQB1; some 520 for DQA1; 600 to 610 for DPA1; 450 to 480 for DPB1.

The library relied on the immunoSEQ multiplex PCR assay. For the multiplex PCR, a mixture combining 60 forward primers for TCR Vbeta segments and 13 reverse primers for TCR Jbeta segments was used. A multiplex PCR assay on genomic DNA amplified the CDR3 region of rearranged TCR beta genes. Amplified TCR beta libraries were sequenced as 87-base-pair reads on the Illumina HiSeq System. For the original study's pipeline: In a later analysis, 77 million or so unique TCR beta chains were counted across the roughly 670 repertoires, and roughly 11 million of these chains were shared by at least two donors. Raw reads were error-corrected and collapsed into unique sequences with a nearest-neighbor algorithm that merged closely related sequences to remove PCR and sequencing errors. V, D and J gene segments were assigned by aligning CDR3 sequences to IMGT reference sequences. For a sequence to be retained, at least a six-nucleotide match to both a V gene segment and a J gene segment was required. Rearrangements were called productive when the CDR3 lacked stop codons and stayed in frame with V and J; all others were non-productive. Following IMGT convention, CDR3 was defined as the stretch from the second conserved V-encoded cysteine up to the conserved J-encoded phenylalanine. In an earlier analysis of roughly 580 of the donors, sequences lacking an unambiguous match to a single V gene segment were excluded. In an earlier analysis of approximately 550 of the donors, V segments were called functional above 56.7% productive rearrangements and were called segregating when the between-donor standard deviation exceeded 5%. A statistical classification framework was developed to diagnose cytomegalovirus status using the catalog of TCR beta chain sequences. A later analysis assigned V and J genes by comparing TCR nucleotide sequences with IMGT/GENE-DB human TR gene sequences. A later analysis assigned CDR3 sequences and most-parsimonious VDJ recombination scenarios with the TCRdist pipeline. In a later analysis, every TCR beta chain was defined by the combination of its CDR3 amino acid sequence and its V-gene family, and reads without a unique V-gene family were dropped. To address suspected cross-contamination and a sequencing artifact, a later analysis removed 550 to 750 highly shared, low-generation-probability nucleotide sequences. In a later analysis, a clonal expansion index for each public chain was calculated from normalized within-repertoire ranks of inferred template counts. In a later analysis, generation probabilities were computed with a VDJ recombination model fitted to out-of-frame rearrangements, and the resulting probabilities were checked against IGoR. In a later analysis, TCR-TCR, TCR-HLA and TCR-CMV co-occurrence was scored with hypergeometric tests, and a repertoire-size bias correction was applied to TCR pairs. A later analysis estimated false discovery rates by permuting HLA or CMV assignments 20 times. In a later analysis, co-occurring TCRs were grouped with DBSCAN, and TCRdist sequence similarity was added when clustering was performed within HLA-allele-positive subsets. For co-occurrence clustering, repertoires with fewer than 30,000 or more than 120,000 public chains were excluded, along with 5 or 6 repertoires with anomalous nucleotide sharing. TCRdb holds this immuneACCESS table with in-frame rearrangements only. Some clones are missing; in checked studies, unresolved V genes explain under half, and the rest has no known cause. Clone size and the V and J calls come from that table; the DNA yielded D and trimming. The sample yields about 130,000 clones; just under 80% were counted once. About 1.8% of the sample comes from the top ten.

The CDR3 runs 16 amino acids, cysteine and phenylalanine included. The read is trimmed to its CDR3 DNA, 48 bases read in frame from base 1. The germline V gene specifies MNHNS as CDR1 and SASEGT as CDR2. Trimming takes 1 base from V and 8 bases from J, and the germline ends sit 17 bases apart. Comments on this clone: Its cognate antigen has yet to be identified. Base-call qualities are not available, and no considerably larger clone is one nucleotide away.

The cohort comprised some 700 healthy bone marrow donors. At the time of sampling, all cohort members were nominally healthy, though unrecorded immune exposures were likely present. The donor was CMV seronegative and belonged to the group of 320 or so seronegative cohort members. A peripheral blood sample was collected from each donor, and TCR beta sequencing was performed on peripheral blood mononuclear cells. Genomic DNA was extracted from the blood cell samples with the Qiagen DNeasy Blood Extraction Kit. What the authors observed across the whole study: In a later analysis, HLA-associated TCR beta chains showed more clonal expansion and lower generation probabilities than non-associated chains that were equally common. In a later analysis, about 17,000 TCR beta sequences were associated with specific HLA alleles at a false discovery rate of 0.05. HLA typing was unavailable for some donors at each locus, so association tests used only the typed subset. Only TCR beta chains were sequenced in this cohort, and the absence of alpha or paired-chain data limited detectable features. In a later analysis, the rate of TCR association differed among HLA loci, with DRB1 alleles having the most associated TCRs and HLA-C alleles having the fewest. Roughly uniform sequencing depth across donors was assumed in presence/absence analyses, although this assumption may not hold. An association between a missense DCLRE1C variant and V-gene and J-gene trimming of TCR beta chains was found in a later genetic analysis and replicated in an independent cohort. CMV serostatus was the only immune exposure information available for the cohort. Several of the top co-occurrence clusters appeared to be linked to parvovirus B19, influenza, CMV and Epstein-Barr virus, according to a later analysis. Because counts were too low, roughly 16 rarely observed V segments, including chromosome 9 orphons, were left out of the earlier analysis of 587 of the donors. Linkage disequilibrium might explain the correlated functional status among segregating V segments, but an unknown experimental factor could not be excluded. Because the 87-base-pair reads could not distinguish some IMGT-functional V segments, including TRBV6-2 and TRBV6-3, those segments were excluded. A cluster of highly shared sequence variants was judged likely to be a technical artifact of the sequencing pipeline. A later genetic analysis reported fewer N-insertions in productive TCRs among donors in an Asian-associated ancestry cluster than the approximately 670-donor mean. In an earlier analysis of more than 450 of the donors, most TCR beta V segments were observed in productive rearrangements about 90% or about 30% of the time, broadly matching IMGT annotations. Most CMV-associated TCR beta chains appeared to be HLA-restricted in a later analysis, and the HLA associations seemed to be driven largely by CMV exposure. The study gave a list of about 160 TCR beta chains associated with cytomegalovirus. In vitro tests confirmed that a few of the cytomegalovirus-associated TCR beta chains recognize cytomegalovirus antigens. While some public TCRs were present in many individuals, most TCR sequences turned up only very rarely across donors. Strong co-occurrence of HLA alleles, especially DR and DQ, made assigning TCR associations to individual alleles difficult. The authors suggested that the approach could potentially be extended to other disease states and immunological phenotypes. A further reported finding was that TCR beta sequences accurately predicted the HLA-A and HLA-B alleles for most subjects in the first cohort. In both the original and validation cohorts, the classifier was reported to diagnose cytomegalovirus status with high specificity and sensitivity.

This sequence uses TRBV6-1 and TRBJ1-4, and TRBD1 may be the D gene, going by 6 matching bases. What was sequenced was PBMCs. The clonotype originates from a woman aged 40 to 55 in good health and CMV-seronegative. The CDR3 region has the sequence CASSEGQASLEEKLFF. In nucleotide form, the sequence is TGTGCCAGCAGTGAAGGACAGGCCTCGCTTGAGGAAAAACTGTTTTTT.